A single sample gave rise to the 4 T cell receptor beta chains below, sequenced in a study of T cells in women clearing cervical HPV infection. The repertoire was sequenced with immunoSEQ multiplex PCR; TCRdb's copy has only in-frame clones and lacks some. In all, the sample yields tens of thousands of clones. The sequenced material came from blood buffy coat. These TCRs come from a woman between 18 and 70 years old with a cervical HPV16 infection that either progressed to CIN3+ or cleared (not recorded which).

As regards this clone: Sequencing ends 3 residues short of the CDR3 end; the germline J gene provides the rest. The chain recombines TRBV20-1 with TRBJ1-6; TRBD1 might be the D (6 bases). This CDR3 has 13 amino acids. CDR1 and CDR2 (germline): DFQATT, SNEGSKA (reference sequence). Trimming took 6 bases from V and 4 from J, leaving 10 bases between them. This CDR3 reads CSAEGHYNSPLHF. The part of the CDR3 DNA that was read is TGCAGTGCGGAGGGACATTATAATTCACCC.

A word on this clone: With the read ending 3 residues before the CDR3 end, the germline J gene is used to fill in that end. The rearrangement uses TRBV7-9 and TRBJ1-4; D possibly corresponds to TRBD1 (5 bases). Germline-derived CDR1 and CDR2 are SEHNR and FQNEAQ (reference sequence). CDR3 length: 14 residues. Trimming shortened V by 4 bases and J by 7 bases, and 13 bases separated the two germline ends. CDR3 in amino acids: CASSYRQMGEKLFF. The DNA read from the CDR3 is TGTGCCAGCAGCTACAGACAGATGGGTGAAAAA.

Its frequency marks this clone as medium-sized. The CDR3 end is not reached by the read, which stops 3 residues before it; the germline J gene fills it in. The chain links TRBV14 to TRBJ2-1; 12 bases are shared with TRBD2. J lost 9 bases, V lost 4 bases, and 7 bases had no gene match. The length of the CDR3 is 15 residues. Germline V gene sequence: CDR1 SGHDN, CDR2 FVKESK. The CDR3 reads CASSRGLAGFGEQFF. The sequenced part of the CDR3 DNA is TGTGCCAGCAGCCGCGGACTAGCGGGGTTTGGTGAG.

Remarks on this clone: The read ends 3 residues before the CDR3 terminus; that terminus is restored from the germline J gene. This chain joins TRBV6-1 and TRBJ2-3; tentative D call: TRBD2 (5 bases). Germline CDR1 and CDR2: MNHNS and SASEGT. This CDR3 spans 14 amino acids. The DNA read from the CDR3 is TGTGCCAGCAGTGAACTTCCTCCCGGGGAGACG. Its translation is CASSELPPGET. The complete CDR3 sequence is CASSELPPGETQYF.